This TCR beta chain comes out of a study of shared clonotypes between healthy human individuals. Turning to the study itself: Plates per donor: three CD4 naive, three CD4 memory, two CD8 naive, one CD8 memory.

This clone has more than one count but fewer than ten. Positively selected for CCR7, the CD45RO-negative cells used as naive CD8 cells excluded terminally differentiated effector memory CD45RA+ cells. CDR1 is GTSNPN and CDR2 is SVGIG in the germline V gene (reference sequence). The CDR3 sequence is 13 residues long. With 3 bases removed from V and 3 bases from J, the gap between germline ends came to 11 bases. Per sorted-subset replicate PCR, input was approximately 200 ng DNA, representing tens of thousands of T cell genomes. The authors' processing: For the immunoSEQ data, sequences were junction-only without quality scores, so filtering differed. The data were produced by immunoSEQ multiplex PCR, yet TCRdb's version contains in-frame clones alone and is incomplete. V and J calls and clone size come straight from that table; D and trimming were deduced from the DNA. The data show about 2.2 million clones, with 90% to 95% seen just once and about 1.8% held by the top ten.

The genes are TRBV30 and TRBJ1-2, with a possible D match to TRBD1 (6 bases). The receptor comes from a man aged 18 to 30 in good health. Some clones in this sample may be carry-over from other donors' samples. Sample: naive CD8+ T cells from PBMCs. In DNA, the CDR3 is TGTGCCTGGAGCCCAGGGGATGACTATGGCTACACCTTC. This gives the protein CAWSPGDDYGYTF.